A single sample is the source of the 31 T cell receptor beta chains below, sequenced in a study of blood T cell repertoires in COVID-19. The method was immunoSEQ multiplex PCR; TCRdb's version includes in-frame clones alone and lacks a portion of them. The repertoire holds about 270,000 clones, with 65% to 90% as singletons. Sequenced: peripheral blood. All receptors derive from a woman between 65 and 79 years old with COVID-19, enrolled during active disease.

The chain carries TRBV6-1 and TRBJ1-1; 9 positions agree with TRBD1. J gave up 5 bases and V 2 bases, and 6 bases lay outside the gene matches. Germline CDR1 MNHNS, CDR2 SASEGT. CDR3 length equals 15 residues. The CDR3 loop is CASSESGTGRTEAFF. Here the CDR3 DNA reads TGTGCCAGCAGTGAATCGGGGACAGGGAGGACTGAAGCTTTCTTT.

The chain recombines TRBV5-1 with TRBJ2-5; D possibly corresponds to TRBD1 (7 bases). Germline lookup yields CDR1 SGHRS and CDR2 YFSETQ. CDR3 length equals 15 residues. Trimming left V 4 bases short and J 0 bases short, with 13 bases between. The CDR3 here is CASSPGDRNQETQYF. In DNA, the CDR3 is TGCGCCAGCAGCCCGGGGGACAGAAACCAAGAGACCCAGTACTTC.

V gene TRBV30 combines with J gene TRBJ2-7, with D perhaps matching TRBD2 (5 bases). V lost 1 base, J lost 2 bases, and 9 bases lay in between. The CDR3 sequence is 13 residues long. CDR1 is GTSNPN and CDR2 is SVGIG in the germline V gene (reference sequence). The CDR3 protein is CAWSDGLPYEQYF. The CDR3 coding sequence is TGTGCCTGGAGTGACGGACTGCCCTACGAGCAGTACTTC.

The gene calls are TRBV29-1 and TRBJ1-2, with 10 bases lining up with TRBD1. With 6 bases clipped from V and 8 bases from J, the junction kept 9 bases outside the gene matches. The CDR3 sequence is 13 residues long. Germline CDR1 is SQVTM and CDR2 is ANQGSEA. The CDR3 DNA reads as TGCAGCGTCCTCGACCCGGGACAGGGGGGCTACACCTTC. Encoded protein: CSVLDPGQGGYTF.

The chain has TRBV21-1 and TRBJ1-4; the table gives TRBD1 as D, unverified against the DNA. TRBV21-1 is described as a pseudogene. The CDR3 contains 13 residues. In nucleotides, the CDR3 is TGTGGGACAGGGCTCGCAACTAATGAAAAACTGTTTTTT. Translated: CGTGLATNEKLFF.

This sequence joins TRBV10-3 and TRBJ2-6; TRBD1 is a possible D gene (5 bases). CDR1 and CDR2 from the germline V gene are ENHRY and SYGVKD. The length of the CDR3 is 18 residues. V was clipped by 4 bases and J by 0 bases, with 16 bases between them. For the CDR3, the DNA is TGTGCCATCAGTGCCCAAGGGGCCGGCAACTCTGGGGCCAACGTCCTGACTTTC. This gives the protein CAISAQGAGNSGANVLTF.

V gene TRBV10-3 combines with J gene TRBJ2-5, with 8 bases matching TRBD2. TRBJ2-7 explains the end of the DNA better; the J call may be wrong. Germline V gene sequence: CDR1 ENHRY, CDR2 SYGVKD. The CDR3 consists of 15 residues. CDR3 coding DNA: TGTGCCATCAGTGAGTCGGGGACTAGATCCTACGAGCAGTACTTC. Protein product: CAISESGTRSYEQYF.

The rearrangement uses TRBV6-5 and TRBJ2-3, with 8 bases aligning to TRBD1. The V and J ends lost 6 bases and 6 bases, in that order; junction bases with no gene match: 5. The CDR3 covers 13 residues. CDR1 and CDR2 (germline): MNHEY, SVGAGI. CDR3 sequence reads: CASRGTGRDTQYF. The CDR3 DNA follows: TGTGCCAGCAGGGGGACAGGAAGGGATACGCAGTATTTT.

The rearrangement uses TRBV18 and TRBJ1-2, with 10 positions matching TRBD1. V lost 3 bases and J lost 7; bases outside the gene matches: 5. Germline values: CDR1 KGHSH, CDR2 LQKENI. The CDR3 loop spans 14 amino acids. The CDR3 sequence is CASSPDRGRGGYTF. The DNA for the CDR3 is TGTGCCAGCTCACCCGACAGGGGGCGCGGTGGCTACACCTTC.

The V gene is TRBV4-1, the J gene TRBJ1-2; no clear D gene. V lost 0 bases and J lost 7, with 12 bases in between. CDR1 is MGHRA, CDR2 YSYEKL, per germline. This CDR3 is built from 14 residues. Here the CDR3 DNA reads TGCGCCAGCAGCCAAGATCCCCCAGCTAGTGGCTACACCTTC. Its translation: CASSQDPPASGYTF.

The CDR3 spells CASSLGLTNTGELFF. Here the CDR3 DNA reads TGTGCCAGCAGCTTGGGACTTACGAACACCGGGGAGCTGTTTTTT. The chain carries TRBV5-4 and TRBJ2-2, with D hard to call. Germline values: CDR1 SGHNT, CDR2 YYREEE (reference sequence). With 0 bases removed from V and 0 bases from J, the gap between germline ends came to 6 bases. The CDR3 extends over 15 amino acids.

V is TRBV30 and J is TRBJ2-2; possible D gene TRBD1, 6 bases. Trimming pared 5 bases from V and 0 bases from J, leaving 13 bases between. CDR3 size: 15 residues. Germline CDR1 and CDR2: GTSNPN and SVGIG (reference sequence). In DNA, the CDR3 is TGTGCCTGGTTATCCGGGACAACGAACACCGGGGAGCTGTTTTTT. As protein: CAWLSGTTNTGELFF.

Turning to this clone: The sample holds other DNA sequences that translate to the same CDR3. The rearrangement uses TRBV5-1 and TRBJ2-5; the match to TRBD1 covers 8 bases. The CDR3 extends over 13 amino acids. The germline CDR1 and CDR2 sequences are SGHRS and YFSETQ. V was pared by 0 bases and J by 5 bases, with 0 bases of the junction left unmatched. CDR3 sequence reads: CASSLGTGETQYF. The DNA for the CDR3 is TGCGCCAGCAGCTTGGGGACAGGGGAGACCCAGTACTTC.

The chain uses TRBV5-8 and TRBJ1-2, with 12 bases that match TRBD1. V was clipped by 4 bases and J by 4 bases; unmatched bases: 5. CDR3 size: 15 residues. Germline lookup yields CDR1 SGHTS and CDR2 YDEGEE. The CDR3 here is CASSRDRGLVYGYTF. CDR3 DNA: TGTGCCAGCAGCCGGGACAGGGGGCTGGTCTATGGCTACACCTTC.

This clone was seen more than once but under ten times. The chain carries TRBV4-1 and TRBJ1-6; D gene unclear. Germline CDR1 MGHRA, CDR2 YSYEKL. CDR3 length: 15 residues. With 0 bases removed from V and 9 bases from J, the gap between germline ends came to 12 bases. The CDR3 is CASSQESQVGSPLHF. CDR3 DNA: TGCGCCAGCAGCCAAGAAAGCCAAGTCGGTTCACCCCTCCACTTT.

V usage is TRBV19 and J usage is TRBJ1-1, with D possibly being TRBD1 (5 bases). Germline V gives CDR1 LNHDA, CDR2 SQIVND (reference sequence). This CDR3 has 13 amino acids. V lost 3 bases and J 5 bases, leaving 10 bases between the germline ends. The CDR3 DNA reads as TGTGCCAGTAGTATCAAGGGGCGGACTGAAGCTTTCTTT. It is translated as CASSIKGRTEAFF.

This rearrangement joins TRBV4-3 to TRBJ2-7; a possible D gene is TRBD1 (6 bases). Trimming took 3 bases from V and 2 from J, leaving 14 bases between them. From germline, CDR1 is LGHNA and CDR2 YSLEER. This CDR3 region has 15 residues. The CDR3 reads CASSQAGTNAYEQYF. The CDR3 nucleotides read TGCGCCAGCAGCCAGGCCGGGACAAATGCCTACGAGCAGTACTTC.

The chain carries TRBV4-1 and TRBJ2-5; possible D gene TRBD2, 6 bases. V dropped 2 bases and J dropped 2 bases, with 12 bases sitting between them. Germline CDR1 MGHRA, CDR2 YSYEKL. The CDR3 consists of 15 residues. The CDR3 DNA follows: TGCGCCAGCAGCCAAACCGGGACTCATCAAGAGACCCAGTACTTC. This translates into CASSQTGTHQETQYF.

The rearrangement uses TRBV19 and TRBJ1-5; 9 bases are shared with TRBD1. Germline V CDR1 and CDR2: LNHDA, SQIVND (reference sequence). The CDR3 is 15 residues long. Trimming took 1 base from V and 5 from J; bases not matched to a gene: 3. The CDR3: CASSIVGTGYQPQHF. CDR3 in DNA: TGTGCCAGTAGTATAGTGGGGACAGGGTATCAGCCCCAGCATTTT.

This chain connects TRBV6-6 to TRBJ1-1; TRBD1 aligns across 7 bases. Germline assignment: CDR1 MNHNY and CDR2 SVGAGI (reference sequence). V lost 7 bases and J lost 4; bases outside the gene matches: 9. The CDR3 is made up of 14 amino acids. Here the CDR3 reads CASTKGGQATEAFF. CDR3 DNA sequence: TGTGCCAGCACTAAAGGAGGACAGGCCACTGAAGCTTTCTTT.

The V gene is TRBV2, the J gene TRBJ1-5; no reliable D call. The CDR3 runs to 16 residues. The germline V and J ends were trimmed by 2 bases and 6 bases, with 17 bases remaining between them. Germline V CDR1 and CDR2: SNHLY, FYNNEI. CDR3 coding DNA: TGTGCCAGCAGTGAATCGGTGGCGGGGAGCGGTCAGCCCCAGCATTTT. It is translated as CASSESVAGSGQPQHF. Complete variable domain (other parts from reference TRBV2 and TRBJ1-5): EPEVTQTPSHQVTQMGQEVILRCVPISNHLYFYWYRQILGQKVEFLVSFYNNEISEKSEIFDDQFSVERPDGSNFTLKIRSTKLEDSAMYFCASSESVAGSGQPQHFGDGTRLSIL.

The rearrangement links TRBV10-3 to TRBJ1-2; D not certain. Germline CDR1 and CDR2: ENHRY and SYGVKD. The CDR3 contains 12 residues. V dropped 2 bases and J dropped 5 bases, with 6 bases sitting between them. The CDR3 is CAISETGYGYTF. In DNA, the CDR3 is TGTGCCATCAGTGAGACGGGTTATGGCTACACCTTC.

The V and J genes are TRBV10-1 and TRBJ2-2, with D possibly being TRBD2 (5 bases). Trimming removed 3 bases at V and 7 bases at J, with 9 bases between. The CDR3 spans 13 residues. CDR1 WNHNN and CDR2 SYGVQD come from the germline V gene (reference sequence). The CDR3 here is CASSERGLGELFF. CDR3 in DNA: TGCGCCAGCAGTGAACGGGGTCTCGGGGAGCTGTTTTTT.

This CDR3 is CASIDRDRINYEQYF. The CDR3 bases are TGTGCCAGTATCGACCGGGACAGAATAAACTACGAGCAGTACTTC. The rearrangement links TRBV2 to TRBJ2-7; 7 bases fit TRBD1. This CDR3 is 15 amino acids long. Per germline, CDR1 SNHLY and CDR2 FYNNEI. The junction had 14 bases not matched to a gene; V was cut back by 9 bases and J by 3 bases.

This clone appeared a single time. The V call is TRBV3-1 (or the pseudogene TRBV3-2), the J call TRBJ2-7; TRBD1 matches 7 bases. J lost 6 bases, V lost 5 bases, and 10 bases had no gene match. The length of the CDR3 is 14 residues. Germline V gene data show CDR1 as LGHDT and CDR2 as YNNKEL (reference sequence). Here the CDR3 reads CASSATLSGGEQYF. DNA of the CDR3: TGTGCCAGCAGCGCCACCCTATCAGGGGGCGAGCAGTACTTC.

The V call is TRBV4-1, the J call TRBJ1-5, with D possibly TRBD1 on 6 matching bases. The V gene lost 0 bases and the J gene lost 3 bases, with 18 bases spanning the gap. Germline V gene data show CDR1 as MGHRA and CDR2 as YSYEKL. The CDR3 loop spans 18 amino acids. CDR3 bases: TGCGCCAGCAGCCAAGACGTGACGGGGGGCCGAATCAATCAGCCCCAGCATTTT. This encodes CASSQDVTGGRINQPQHF.

The genes are TRBV2 and TRBJ2-6, with D possibly TRBD1 on 5 matching bases. The CDR3 length is 20 residues. Germline V lookup: CDR1 SNHLY, CDR2 FYNNEI. Trimming removed 1 base from V and 1 base from J, with 20 bases in between. CDR3 DNA sequence: TGTGCCAGCAGTGAAGGGCCCTTGGGAAGGGGTGGATCTGGGGCCAACGTCCTGACTTTC. Its protein is CASSEGPLGRGGSGANVLTF. The variable domain in full, completed from reference TRBV2 and TRBJ2-6, reads EPEVTQTPSHQVTQMGQEVILRCVPISNHLYFYWYRQILGQKVEFLVSFYNNEISEKSEIFDDQFSVERPDGSNFTLKIRSTKLEDSAMYFCASSEGPLGRGGSGANVLTFGAGSRLTVL.

This clone has a handful of counts. The rearrangement links TRBV30 to TRBJ1-5; D gene unclear. Germline CDR1 GTSNPN, CDR2 SVGIG (reference sequence). There are 14 residues in the CDR3. V lost 0 bases and J 1 base, leaving 7 bases between the germline ends. In DNA, the CDR3 is TGTGCCTGGAGTGTAAAACGGAGCAATCAGCCCCAGCATTTT. Protein sequence: CAWSVKRSNQPQHF.

CDR3 DNA: TGTGCCAGCAGCGTAGTGGAGTGGGGAGTCTATGGCTACACCTTC. It encodes CASSVVEWGVYGYTF. The V and J genes are TRBV9 and TRBJ1-2, with D hard to call. This CDR3 contains 15 residues. The germline CDR1 and CDR2 sequences are SGDLS and YYNGEE. With 0 bases removed from V and 4 bases from J, the gap between germline ends came to 13 bases.

The rearrangement links TRBV10-3 to TRBJ2-2; D gene uncertain. Germline V gene lookup returns CDR1 ENHRY and CDR2 SYGVKD. Trimming took 6 bases from V and 0 from J, leaving 8 bases between them. The CDR3 is 14 residues long. The CDR3 region has the DNA TGTGCCATCAGGGCTTTCGCGAACACCGGGGAGCTGTTTTTT. Encoded protein: CAIRAFANTGELFF.

V usage is TRBV18 and J usage is TRBJ2-1; maybe TRBD1 (6 bases). Looked up from germline, CDR1 is KGHSH and CDR2 is LQKENI. The V end was cut by 2 bases, the J end by 8 bases, with 13 bases between. The CDR3 spans 14 residues. CDR3 coding DNA: TGTGCCAGCTCACCAGTCAAAGGGGGATATGAGCAGTTCTTC. It is translated as CASSPVKGGYEQFF.